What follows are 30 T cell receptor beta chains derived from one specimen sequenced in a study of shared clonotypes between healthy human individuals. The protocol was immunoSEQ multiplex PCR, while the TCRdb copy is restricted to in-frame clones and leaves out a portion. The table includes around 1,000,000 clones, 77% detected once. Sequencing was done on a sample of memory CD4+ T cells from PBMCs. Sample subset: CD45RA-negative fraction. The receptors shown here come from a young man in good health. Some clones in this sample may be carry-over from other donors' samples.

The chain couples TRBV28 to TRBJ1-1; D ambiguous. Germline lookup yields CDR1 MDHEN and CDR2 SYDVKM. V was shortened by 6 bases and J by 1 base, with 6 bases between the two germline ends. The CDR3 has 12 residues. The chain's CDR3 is CASRIPNTEAFF. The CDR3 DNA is TGTGCCAGCAGAATCCCGAACACTGAAGCTTTCTTT.

CDR3 sequence reads: CASSLDGRAFTGSDTQYF. The CDR3 nucleotides read TGCGCCAGCAGCTTGGACGGGAGGGCGTTCACTGGCTCAGATACGCAGTATTTT. The chain employs TRBV5-1 and TRBJ2-3, with 8 bases aligning to TRBD2. V trimming: 0 bases; J trimming: 4 bases; junction bases outside the gene matches: 13. The CDR3 has 18 amino acids. Germline V gene sequence: CDR1 SGHRS, CDR2 YFSETQ.

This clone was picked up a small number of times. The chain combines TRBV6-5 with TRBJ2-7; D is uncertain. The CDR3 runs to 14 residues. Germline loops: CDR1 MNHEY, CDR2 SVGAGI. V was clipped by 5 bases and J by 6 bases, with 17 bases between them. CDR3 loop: CASSLRPTWPEQYF. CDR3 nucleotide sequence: TGTGCCAGCAGTCTACGACCTACGTGGCCCGAGCAGTACTTC.

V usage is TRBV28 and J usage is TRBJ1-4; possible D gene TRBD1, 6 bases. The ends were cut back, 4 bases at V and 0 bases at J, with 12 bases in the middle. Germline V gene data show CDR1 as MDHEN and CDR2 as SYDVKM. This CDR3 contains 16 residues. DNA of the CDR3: TGTGCCAGCAGTTCGGACAGCTTTGCAACTAATGAAAAACTGTTTTTT. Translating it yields CASSSDSFATNEKLFF.

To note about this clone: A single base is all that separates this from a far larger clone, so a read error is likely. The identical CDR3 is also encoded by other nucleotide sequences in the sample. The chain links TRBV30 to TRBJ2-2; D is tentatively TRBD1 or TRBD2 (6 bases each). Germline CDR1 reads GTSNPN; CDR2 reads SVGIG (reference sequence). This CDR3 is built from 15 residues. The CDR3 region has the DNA TGTGCCTGGAGGAGTGCAGGGGAGGATACCGGGGAGCTATTTTTT. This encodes CAWRSAGEDTGELFF. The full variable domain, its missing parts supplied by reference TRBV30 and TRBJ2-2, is SQTIHQWPATLVQPVGSPLSLECTVEGTSNPNLYWYRQAAGRGLQLLFYSVGIGQISSEVPQNLSASRPQDRQFILSSKKLLLSDSGFYLCAWRSAGEDTGELFFGEGSRLTVL.

The CDR3 sequence: CASSLKGLSAQHF. CDR3 DNA sequence: TGTGCCAGCAGTTTAAAGGGGCTCTCGGCCCAGCATTTT. The chain joins TRBV6-1 to TRBJ1-5; D might be TRBD1 (5 bases). Germline V gene sequence: CDR1 MNHNS, CDR2 SASEGT. Trimming stripped 5 bases from V and 11 bases from J, with 16 bases between. The CDR3 has 13 residues.

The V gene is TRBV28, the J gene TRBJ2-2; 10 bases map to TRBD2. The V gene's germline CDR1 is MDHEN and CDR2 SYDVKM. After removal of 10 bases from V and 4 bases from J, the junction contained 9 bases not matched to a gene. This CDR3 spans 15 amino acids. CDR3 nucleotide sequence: TGTGCCATCCCTGCCGGGACTAGCGTCACCGGGGAGCTGTTTTTT. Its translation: CAIPAGTSVTGELFF.

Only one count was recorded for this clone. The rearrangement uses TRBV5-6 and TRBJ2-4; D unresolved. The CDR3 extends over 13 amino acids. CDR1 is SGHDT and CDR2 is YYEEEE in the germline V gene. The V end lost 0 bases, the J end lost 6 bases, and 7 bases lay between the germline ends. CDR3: CASSLGRGNIQYF. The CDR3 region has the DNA TGTGCCAGCAGCTTGGGAAGAGGAAACATTCAGTACTTC.

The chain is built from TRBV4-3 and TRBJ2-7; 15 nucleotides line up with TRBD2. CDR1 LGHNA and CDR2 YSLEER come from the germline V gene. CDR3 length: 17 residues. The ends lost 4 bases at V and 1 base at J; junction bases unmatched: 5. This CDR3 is CASSRGLAGGSSYEQYF. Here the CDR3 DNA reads TGCGCCAGCAGCCGTGGACTAGCGGGAGGGTCATCCTACGAGCAGTACTTC.

CDR3 in DNA: TGTGCCAGCAGCTTAGTTAGCGGGGTGGCCACTGAAGCTTTCTTT. This gives the protein CASSLVSGVATEAFF. The chain joins TRBV7-2 to TRBJ1-1; D uncertain. The CDR3 loop spans 15 amino acids. The germline V and J ends were trimmed by 1 base and 4 bases, with 13 bases remaining between them. Per germline, CDR1 SGHTA and CDR2 FQGNSA.

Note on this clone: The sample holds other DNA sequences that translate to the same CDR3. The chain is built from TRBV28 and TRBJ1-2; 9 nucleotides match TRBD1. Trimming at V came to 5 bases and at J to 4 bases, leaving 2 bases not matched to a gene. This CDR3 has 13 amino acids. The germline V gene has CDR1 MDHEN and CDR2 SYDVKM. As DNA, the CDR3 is TGTGCCAGCAGTGGACAGGGGTCCTATGGCTACACCTTC. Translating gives CASSGQGSYGYTF.

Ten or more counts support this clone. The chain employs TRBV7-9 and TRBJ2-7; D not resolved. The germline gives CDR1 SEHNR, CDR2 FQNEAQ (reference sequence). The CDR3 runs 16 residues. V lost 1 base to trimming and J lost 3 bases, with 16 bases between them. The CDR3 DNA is TGTGCCAGCAGCTTAGGTGGCGGCCTCGACCGCTACGAGCAGTACTTC. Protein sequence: CASSLGGGLDRYEQYF.

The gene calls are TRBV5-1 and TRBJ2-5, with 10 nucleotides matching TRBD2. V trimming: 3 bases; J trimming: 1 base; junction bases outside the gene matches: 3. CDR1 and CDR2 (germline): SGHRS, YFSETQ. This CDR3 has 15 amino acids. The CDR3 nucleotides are TGCGCCAGCAGCTCCGGACTAGCGGTCCAAGAGACCCAGTACTTC. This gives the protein CASSSGLAVQETQYF. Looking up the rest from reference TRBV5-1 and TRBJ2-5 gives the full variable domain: KAGVTQTPRYLIKTRGQQVTLSCSPISGHRSVSWYQQTPGQGLQFLFEYFSETQRNKGNFPGRFSGRQFSNSRSEMNVSTLELGDSALYLCASSSGLAVQETQYFGPGTRLLVL.

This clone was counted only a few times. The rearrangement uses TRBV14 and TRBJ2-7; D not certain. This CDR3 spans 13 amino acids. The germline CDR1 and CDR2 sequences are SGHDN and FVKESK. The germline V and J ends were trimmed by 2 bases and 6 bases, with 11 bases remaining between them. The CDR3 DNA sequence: TGTGCCAGCAGCCAAAACCTACATGGCGAGCAGTACTTC. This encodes CASSQNLHGEQYF.

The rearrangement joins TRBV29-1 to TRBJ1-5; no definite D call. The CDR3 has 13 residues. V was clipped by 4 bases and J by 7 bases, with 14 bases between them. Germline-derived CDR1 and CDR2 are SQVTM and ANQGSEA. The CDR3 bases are TGCAGCGTTGTTTCCGGGATCGGACAGCCCCAGCATTTT. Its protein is CSVVSGIGQPQHF.

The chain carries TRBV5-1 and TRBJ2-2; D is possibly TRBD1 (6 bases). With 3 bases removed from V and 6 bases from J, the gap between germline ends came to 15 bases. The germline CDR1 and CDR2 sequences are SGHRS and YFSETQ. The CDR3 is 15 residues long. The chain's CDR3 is CASSSGTPNAGELFF. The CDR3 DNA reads TGCGCCAGCAGCTCAGGGACACCCAACGCCGGGGAGCTGTTTTTT.

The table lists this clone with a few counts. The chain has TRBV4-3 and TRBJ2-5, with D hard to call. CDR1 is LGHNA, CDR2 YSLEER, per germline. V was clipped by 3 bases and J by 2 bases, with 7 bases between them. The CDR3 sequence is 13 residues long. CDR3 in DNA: TGCGCCAGCAGCCAGTCCAGACAAGAGACCCAGTACTTC. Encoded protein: CASSQSRQETQYF.

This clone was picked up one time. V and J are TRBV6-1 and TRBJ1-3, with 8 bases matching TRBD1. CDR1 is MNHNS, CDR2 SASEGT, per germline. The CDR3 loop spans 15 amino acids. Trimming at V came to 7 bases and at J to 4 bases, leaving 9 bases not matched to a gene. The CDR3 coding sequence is TGTGCCAGCACTCGACAGGGGATTATCGGAAACACCATATATTTT. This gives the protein CASTRQGIIGNTIYF.

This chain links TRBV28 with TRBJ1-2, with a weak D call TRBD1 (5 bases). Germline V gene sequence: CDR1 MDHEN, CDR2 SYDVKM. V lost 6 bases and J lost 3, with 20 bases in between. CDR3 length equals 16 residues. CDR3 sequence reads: CASRSPYGRADYGYTF. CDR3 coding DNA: TGTGCCAGCAGATCCCCCTACGGCAGGGCTGACTATGGCTACACCTTC.

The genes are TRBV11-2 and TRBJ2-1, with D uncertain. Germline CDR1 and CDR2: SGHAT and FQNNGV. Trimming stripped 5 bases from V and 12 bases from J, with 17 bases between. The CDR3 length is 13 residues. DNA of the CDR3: TGTGCCAGCAGCCTGACCCCCCTTTTCGTGCAGTTCTTC. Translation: CASSLTPLFVQFF.

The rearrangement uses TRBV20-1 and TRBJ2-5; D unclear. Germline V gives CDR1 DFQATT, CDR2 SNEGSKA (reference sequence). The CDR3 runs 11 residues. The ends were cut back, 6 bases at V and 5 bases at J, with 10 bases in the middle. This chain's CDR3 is CSATGRETQYF. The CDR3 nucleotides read TGCAGTGCCACGGGTCGGGAGACCCAGTACTTC.

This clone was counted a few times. The CDR3 spells CASSDRGRADTQYF. In nucleotides, the CDR3 is TGTGCCAGCTCCGACAGGGGGCGAGCAGATACGCAGTATTTT. The rearrangement uses TRBV25-1 and TRBJ2-3; 10 bases are shared with TRBD1. The germline V gene has CDR1 MGHDK and CDR2 SYGVNS. The V gene end was trimmed by 8 bases and the J gene end by 4 bases; junction bases not matched to a gene: 6. This CDR3 spans 14 amino acids. Combining the CDR3 with reference TRBV25-1 and TRBJ2-3 gives the whole variable domain EADIYQTPRYLVIGTGKKITLECSQTMGHDKMYWYQQDPGMELHLIHYSYGVNSTEKGDLSSESTVSRIRTEHFPLTLESARPSHTSQYLCASSDRGRADTQYFGPGTRLTVL.

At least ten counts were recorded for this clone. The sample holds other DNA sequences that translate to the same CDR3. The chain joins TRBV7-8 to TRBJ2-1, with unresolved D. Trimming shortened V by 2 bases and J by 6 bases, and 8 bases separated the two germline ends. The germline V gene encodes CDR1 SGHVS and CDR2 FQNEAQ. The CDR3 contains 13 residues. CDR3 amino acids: CASSLLRVNEQFF. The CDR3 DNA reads TGTGCCAGCAGCTTATTACGGGTCAATGAGCAGTTCTTC.

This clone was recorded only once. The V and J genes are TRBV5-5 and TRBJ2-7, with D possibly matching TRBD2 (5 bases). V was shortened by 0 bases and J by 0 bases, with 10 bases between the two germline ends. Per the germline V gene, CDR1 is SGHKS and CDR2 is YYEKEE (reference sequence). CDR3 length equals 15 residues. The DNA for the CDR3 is TGTGCCAGCAGCTTGGCCGGTAGCGCCTCCTACGAGCAGTACTTC. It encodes CASSLAGSASYEQYF. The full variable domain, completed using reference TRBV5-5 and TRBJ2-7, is DAGVTQSPTHLIKTRGQQVTLRCSPISGHKSVSWYQQVLGQGPQFIFQYYEKEERGRGNFPDRFSARQFPNYSSELNVNALLLGDSALYLCASSLAGSASYEQYFGPGTRLTVT.

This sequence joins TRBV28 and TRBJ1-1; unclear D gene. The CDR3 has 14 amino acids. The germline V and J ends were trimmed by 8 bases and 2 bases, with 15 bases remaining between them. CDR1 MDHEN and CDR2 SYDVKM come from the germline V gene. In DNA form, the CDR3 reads TGTGCCAGCGGCTTGGCGGCGGCTAACACTGAAGCTTTCTTT. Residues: CASGLAAANTEAFF.

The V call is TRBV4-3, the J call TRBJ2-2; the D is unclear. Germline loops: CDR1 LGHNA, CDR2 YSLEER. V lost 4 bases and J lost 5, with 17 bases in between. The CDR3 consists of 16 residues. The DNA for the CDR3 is TGCGCCAGCAGCCGCCAGTCGGGCACCGTGACCGGGGAGCTGTTTTTT. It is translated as CASSRQSGTVTGELFF.

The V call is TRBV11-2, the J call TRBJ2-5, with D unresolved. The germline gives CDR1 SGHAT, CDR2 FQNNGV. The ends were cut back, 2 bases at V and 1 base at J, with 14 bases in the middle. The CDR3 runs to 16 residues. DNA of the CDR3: TGTGCCAGCAGCTTAAGTCTAGGGTGGCGCCAAGAGACCCAGTACTTC. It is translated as CASSLSLGWRQETQYF.

The CDR3 loop reads CASSDQTNTGELFF. As DNA, the CDR3 is TGTGCCAGCAGCGACCAGACCAACACCGGGGAGCTGTTTTTT. The chain recombines TRBV6-1 with TRBJ2-2, with D unresolved. The germline gives CDR1 MNHNS, CDR2 SASEGT. V dropped 6 bases and J dropped 2 bases, with 10 bases sitting between them. There are 14 residues in the CDR3.

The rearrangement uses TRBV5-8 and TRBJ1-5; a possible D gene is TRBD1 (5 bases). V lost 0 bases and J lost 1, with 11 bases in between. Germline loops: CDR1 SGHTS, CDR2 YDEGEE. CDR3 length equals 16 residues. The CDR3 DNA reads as TGTGCCAGCAGCTTGGATCGTGGGGCAAGCAATCAGCCCCAGCATTTT. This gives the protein CASSLDRGASNQPQHF.

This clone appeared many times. The CDR3 loop is CASSSTGEGQPQHF. The CDR3 bases are TGCGCCAGCAGCTCGACAGGGGAAGGACAGCCCCAGCATTTT. The genes are TRBV5-1 and TRBJ1-5; TRBD1 matches at 8 bases. V lost 3 bases and J lost 7; bases outside the gene matches: 6. CDR3 length: 14 amino acids. Germline V CDR1 and CDR2: SGHRS, YFSETQ.